This TCR beta chain was recorded in a study of PD-L1 blockade in urothelial cancer. Study-level background: Each blood sample yielded a median of about 150,000 T cells.

Synthetic templates analogous to TCR were spiked into all PCRs individually. The assay was immunoSEQ multiplex PCR, and TCRdb's table has in-frame clones only and misses some. This table holds under 30,000 clones, approximately 80% found once. The V gene's germline CDR1 is SGHTA and CDR2 FQGNSA. Trimming removed 2 bases from V and 1 base from J; junction bases left unmatched: 1. This CDR3 spans 15 amino acids. The time point is: peripheral blood 6 weeks after treatment start. All patients carried locally advanced or metastatic urothelial carcinoma. This specimen was PBMCs, taken around atezolizumab (anti-PD-L1) treatment. The V call is TRBV7-2, the J call TRBJ2-3; 9 bases agree with TRBD2. This TCR came from a man between 70 and 80 years old with urothelial cancer. The CDR3 loop reads CASSLPSGGTDTQYF. CDR3 coding DNA: TGTGCCAGCAGCTTACCTAGCGGGGGCACAGATACGCAGTATTTT.